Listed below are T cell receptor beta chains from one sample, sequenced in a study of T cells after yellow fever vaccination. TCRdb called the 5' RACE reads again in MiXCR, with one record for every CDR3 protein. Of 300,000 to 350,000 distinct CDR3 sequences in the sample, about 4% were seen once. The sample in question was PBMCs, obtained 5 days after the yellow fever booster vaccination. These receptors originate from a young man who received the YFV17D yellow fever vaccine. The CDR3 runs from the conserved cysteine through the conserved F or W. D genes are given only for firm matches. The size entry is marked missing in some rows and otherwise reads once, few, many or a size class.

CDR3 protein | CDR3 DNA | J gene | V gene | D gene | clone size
CASSIGQEQFF | TGTGCCAGTAGTATAGGTCAGGAGCAGTTCTTC | TRBJ2-1 | TRBV19 | NA | few
CASSQVERALAKNIQYF | TGTGCCAGCAGCCAAGTGGAGAGGGCTTTAGCCAAAAACATTCAGTACTTC | TRBJ2-4 | TRBV4-2 | NA | NA
CASRITSGGTQTQYF | TGTGCCAGCAGGATTACTAGCGGGGGCACCCAGACCCAGTACTTC | TRBJ2-5 | TRBV6-5 | TRBD2 | few
CASSPFPANTIYF | TGTGCCAGCAGCCCTTTCCCGGCTAACACCATATATTTT | TRBJ1-3 | TRBV5-8 | NA | NA
CASSKRGSLVIQYF | TGTGCCAGCAGTAAGCGTGGGTCTTTGGTCATTCAGTACTTC | TRBJ2-4 | TRBV6-1 | NA | few
CASSPLQENTDTQYF | TGTGCCAGCTCACCCTTGCAAGAAAACACAGATACGCAGTATTTT | TRBJ2-3 | TRBV18 | NA | few
CASSPRGAGSPLHF | TGTGCCAGCAGTCCCAGAGGCGCCGGTTCACCCCTCCACTTT | TRBJ1-6 | TRBV27 | NA | many
CASSVGRGGRAETQYF | TGTGCCAGCAGCGTAGGGCGCGGGGGGCGCGCAGAGACCCAGTACTTC | TRBJ2-5 | TRBV9 | TRBD2 | NA
CASSFEGRGYTTDTQYF | TGTGCCAGCAGCTTCGAAGGGCGGGGTTATACCACAGATACGCAGTATTTT | TRBJ2-3 | TRBV7-2 | NA | many
CASSQRMGNTIYF | TGTGCCAGCAGCCAACGAATGGGAAACACCATATATTTT | TRBJ1-3 | TRBV7-2 | NA | few
CASSYYPSLAGAQDTQYF | TGTGCCAGCAGTTACTACCCCTCGCTAGCGGGGGCCCAGGATACGCAGTATTTT | TRBJ2-3 | TRBV6-6 | TRBD2 | few
CASSRQENTGELFF | TGTGCCAGCTCGCGACAGGAGAACACCGGGGAGCTGTTTTTT | TRBJ2-2 | TRBV18 | NA | few
CASSLTRANTDTQYF | TGTGCCAGCAGCTTAACGCGAGCAAACACAGATACGCAGTATTTT | TRBJ2-3 | TRBV7-3 | NA | NA
CASRTIAGGTNYGYTF | TGTGCCAGCAGGACTATCGCAGGGGGCACTAACTATGGCTACACCTTC | TRBJ1-2 | TRBV6-5 | TRBD1 | many
CASSFLAVLFF | TGTGCCAGCAGCTTTCTAGCGGTATTGTTCTTC | TRBJ2-1 | TRBV7-2 | TRBD2 | many
CASRPRDRYTGELFF | TGTGCCAGCAGACCCCGGGACAGATACACCGGGGAGCTGTTTTTT | TRBJ2-2 | TRBV12-3/TRBV12-4 | TRBD1 | NA
CASSSRASGANVLTF | TGTGCCAGCAGCTCCCGGGCGTCTGGGGCCAACGTCCTGACTTTC | TRBJ2-6 | TRBV11-2 | NA | few
CASTLAVDTDTQYF | TGTGCCAGCACACTAGCGGTGGACACAGATACGCAGTATTTT | TRBJ2-3 | TRBV7-2 | TRBD2 | few
CASSLLPGRGSGEQYF | TGTGCCAGCAGTCTCCTCCCAGGGAGGGGTTCAGGCGAGCAGTACTTC | TRBJ2-7 | TRBV6-5 | TRBD2 | NA
CASSPQGPNTGELFF | TGTGCCAGCTCCCCACAGGGACCCAACACCGGGGAGCTGTTTTTT | TRBJ2-2 | TRBV18 | NA | few
CASSPGRSNEQFF | TGTGCCAGCTCACCGGGGAGGAGCAATGAGCAGTTCTTC | TRBJ2-1 | TRBV18 | NA | few
CASSFTRQGNNEQFF | TGTGCCAGCAGCTTTACCAGGCAGGGGAACAATGAGCAGTTCTTC | TRBJ2-1 | TRBV7-2 | NA | many
CASRMIAGGTDTQYF | TGTGCCAGCAGAATGATAGCGGGGGGCACAGATACGCAGTATTTT | TRBJ2-3 | TRBV12-3/TRBV12-4 | TRBD2 | few
CASSQTSGNQETQYF | TGCGCCAGCAGTCAGACTAGCGGGAACCAAGAGACCCAGTACTTC | TRBJ2-5 | TRBV5-1 | TRBD2 | NA
CASSYQGGYTF | TGTGCCAGCAGTTACCAGGGAGGCTACACCTTC | TRBJ1-2 | TRBV6-5 | NA | many
CASSLWEGTEAFF | TGTGCCAGCAGCTTGTGGGAGGGGACTGAAGCTTTCTTT | TRBJ1-1 | TRBV7-2 | NA | many